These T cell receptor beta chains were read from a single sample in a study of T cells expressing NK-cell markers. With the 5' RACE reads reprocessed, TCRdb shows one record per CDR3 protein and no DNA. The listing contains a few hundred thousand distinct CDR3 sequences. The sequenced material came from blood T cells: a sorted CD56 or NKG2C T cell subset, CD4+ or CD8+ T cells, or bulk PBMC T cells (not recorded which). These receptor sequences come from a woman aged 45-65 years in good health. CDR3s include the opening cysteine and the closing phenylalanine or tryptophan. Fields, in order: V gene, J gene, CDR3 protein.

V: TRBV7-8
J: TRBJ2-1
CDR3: CASSPLPQGDEQFF

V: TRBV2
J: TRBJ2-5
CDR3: CASGVRDWTQYF

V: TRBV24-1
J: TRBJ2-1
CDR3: CATSGSGTSGRGEQFF

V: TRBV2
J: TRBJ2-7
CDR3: CASSEAGLYEQYF

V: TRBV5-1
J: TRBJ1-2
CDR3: CASSLYGENGYTF

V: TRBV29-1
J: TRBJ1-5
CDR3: CSVCMGQGDQPQHF

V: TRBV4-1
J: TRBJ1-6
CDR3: CASSQDETGSNNSPLHF

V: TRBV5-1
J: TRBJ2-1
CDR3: CASSLMSGTGANNEQFF

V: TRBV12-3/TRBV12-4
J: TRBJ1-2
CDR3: CASSLGGRPGGYTF

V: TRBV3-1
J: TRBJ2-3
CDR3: CASSSTVGGTDTQYF

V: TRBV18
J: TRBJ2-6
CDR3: CASSTSGAAGANVLTF

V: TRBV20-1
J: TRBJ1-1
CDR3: CSARVLGTVAFF

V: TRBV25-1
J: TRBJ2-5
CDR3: CASSDRGSQETQYF

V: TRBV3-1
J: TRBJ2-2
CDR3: CASSQVAAGGGGELFF

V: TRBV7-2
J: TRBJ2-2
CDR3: CASSLEGLYTGELFF

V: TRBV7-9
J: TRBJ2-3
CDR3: CASSNPSGRGGNTQYF

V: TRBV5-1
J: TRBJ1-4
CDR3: CASSLGVLDRDEKLFF

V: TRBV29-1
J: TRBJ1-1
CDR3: CSVEDPSGTGQNTEAFF

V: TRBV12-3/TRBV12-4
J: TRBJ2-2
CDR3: CASSPRPTGELFF

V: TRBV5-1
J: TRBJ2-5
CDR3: CASSLVQGKGETQYF

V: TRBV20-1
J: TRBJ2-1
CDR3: CSARADRERTNEQFF

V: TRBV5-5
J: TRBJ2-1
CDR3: CASSLGALPYNEQFF

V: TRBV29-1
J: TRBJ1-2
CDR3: CSVDWAYDGYTF

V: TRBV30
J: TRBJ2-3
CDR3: CALVRSPSTDTQYF

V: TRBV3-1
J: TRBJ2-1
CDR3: CASSLAGGPNNEQFF

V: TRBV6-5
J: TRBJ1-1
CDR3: CASSDPGTVKAFF

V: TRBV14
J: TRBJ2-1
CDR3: CASSPLRGGYNEQFF

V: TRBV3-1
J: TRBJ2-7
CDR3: CASSHWSGGQTAYEQYF

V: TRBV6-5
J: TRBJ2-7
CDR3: CASSYRTSGSYEQYF

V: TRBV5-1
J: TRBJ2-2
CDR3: CASSLFLAANTGELFF

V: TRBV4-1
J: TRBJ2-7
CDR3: CASSPGTGGGISSYEQYF

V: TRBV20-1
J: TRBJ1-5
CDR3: CSARSRGRGQPQHF

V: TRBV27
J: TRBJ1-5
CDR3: CASSLLGQGNQPQHF

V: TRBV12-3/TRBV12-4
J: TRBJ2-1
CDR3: CASSLRGTSGIYEQFF

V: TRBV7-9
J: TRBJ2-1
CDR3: CASSKPGFQGIAGRSEQFF

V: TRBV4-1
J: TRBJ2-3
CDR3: CASSPLGAGKVTDTQYF

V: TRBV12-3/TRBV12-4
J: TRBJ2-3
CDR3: CASSQPGGTQYF

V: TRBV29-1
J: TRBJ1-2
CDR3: CSAGRGKEGYTF

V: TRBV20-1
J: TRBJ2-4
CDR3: CSARSIAPLNIQYF

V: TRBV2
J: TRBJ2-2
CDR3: CASSGGQVTGELFF

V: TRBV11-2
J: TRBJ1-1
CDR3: CASSPLQGSVSTEAFF

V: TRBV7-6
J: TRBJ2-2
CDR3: CASSSPDRGGGELFF

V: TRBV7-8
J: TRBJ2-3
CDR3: CASSLGRAALHGDTQYF

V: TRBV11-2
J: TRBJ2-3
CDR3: CASSLARDVGQYF

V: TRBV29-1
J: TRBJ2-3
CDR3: CSVSFAGVTDTQYF

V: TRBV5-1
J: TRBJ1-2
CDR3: CASSPAGASGYTF